This T cell receptor beta chain was profiled in a study of shared clonotypes between healthy human individuals. Note on this clone: The antigen is not known.

Study findings and constraints: What rarefaction showed was incomplete sorted-subset sequencing despite large depth.

In germline, CDR1 is SGHVS, CDR2 FQNEAQ. CDR3 size: 14 residues. V lost 5 bases and J lost 4, with 14 bases in between. Data came from immunoSEQ multiplex PCR; TCRdb stores just in-frame clones and leaves some out. The repertoire holds about 300,000 clones, with 74% as singletons. Participating donors were healthy, HIV-negative adults free of recent acute infections or vaccinations. Caucasian adults living in Nashville, Tennessee, provided all samples. This chain uses TRBV7-8 with TRBJ2-5; a weak D match, TRBD1 (6 bases). The source material was memory CD4+ T cells sorted from blood. Stated subset: CD45RA-negative fraction. The TCR comes from a man aged 25-40 years in good health. CDR3 bases: TGTGCCAGCAGCAATACAGGGAATCCAGAGACCCAGTACTTC. It is translated as CASSNTGNPETQYF.